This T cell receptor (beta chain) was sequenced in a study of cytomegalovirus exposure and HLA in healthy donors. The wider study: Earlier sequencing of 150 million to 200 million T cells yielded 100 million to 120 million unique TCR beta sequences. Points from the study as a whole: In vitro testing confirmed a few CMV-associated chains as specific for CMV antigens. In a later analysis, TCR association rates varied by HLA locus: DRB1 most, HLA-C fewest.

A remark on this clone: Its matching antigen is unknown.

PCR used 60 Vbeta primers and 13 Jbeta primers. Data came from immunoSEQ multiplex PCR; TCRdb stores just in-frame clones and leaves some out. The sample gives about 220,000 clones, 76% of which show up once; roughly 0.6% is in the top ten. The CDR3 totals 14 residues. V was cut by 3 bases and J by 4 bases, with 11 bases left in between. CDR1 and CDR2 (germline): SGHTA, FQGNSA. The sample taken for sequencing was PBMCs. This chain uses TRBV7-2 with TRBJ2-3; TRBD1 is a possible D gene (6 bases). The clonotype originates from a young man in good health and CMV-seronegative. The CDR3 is CASSFSRGADTQYF. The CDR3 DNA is TGTGCCAGCAGCTTTAGCAGGGGCGCAGATACGCAGTATTTT.